This TCR beta chain was retrieved from a study of blood T cell repertoires in COVID-19. From germline, CDR1 is SGHRS and CDR2 YFSETQ. Trimming left V 4 bases short and J 0 bases short, with 17 bases between. This CDR3 has 16 amino acids. Only in-frame clones appear in the TCRdb table, and some are missing; sequencing was by immunoSEQ multiplex PCR. The sample yields some 170,000 clones, roughly 88% seen once. This sequence joins TRBV5-1 and TRBJ2-7; a possible D gene is TRBD2 (6 bases). Material for sequencing was PBMCs or T cells enriched from blood (not recorded which). The TCR was taken from a man aged 50 or older who had recovered from COVID-19. The CDR3 sequence: CASSRPGLSSSYEQYF. CDR3 nucleotide sequence: TGCGCCAGCAGCCGACCGGGACTTTCGAGCTCCTACGAGCAGTACTTC. Filled out from reference TRBV5-1 and TRBJ2-7, the complete variable domain reads KAGVTQTPRYLIKTRGQQVTLSCSPISGHRSVSWYQQTPGQGLQFLFEYFSETQRNKGNFPGRFSGRQFSNSRSEMNVSTLELGDSALYLCASSRPGLSSSYEQYFGPGTRLTVT.